This TCR beta chain was sequenced during a study of blood T cell repertoires in COVID-19 (TCRdb year 2020). Notes on the research overall: Samples from collaborators originated in the United States, Italy and Spain and spanned both the acute and convalescent phases of COVID-19. The prospective study material was composed of cDNA or gDNA derived from T cells, B-cell-depleted T cells, or PBMCs. Subjects who had been exposed to COVID-19, were actively infected with it, or had recovered from it provided the deeply sampled blood TCRbeta repertoires that made up the dataset. A freely available public database, intended as a resource for researchers studying the immune response to SARS-CoV-2, is where the repertoires were released. The samples were drawn from the first 160 participants of the ongoing ImmuneRACE study and from 1,200 or so subjects provided by 6 global collaborators. Sample metadata almost always included a de-identified subject ID, COVID-19 status, age in years and sex. Where available, HLA class I and class II types were taken from metadata supplied by the sample provider and were not determined by assay-based typing. What the research found in general, with its limitations: The amount of clinical and demographic metadata varied by source and participant and was provided uncurated.

A remark on this clone: Its binding antigen is unknown. No much larger clone exists at a distance of one base, and base qualities are not known.

TCRbeta CDR3 regions were amplified from genomic DNA using the immunoSEQ Assay, a bias-controlled multiplex PCR. The paper's processing steps were these. Within the assay, amplification of reference gene primers was used to estimate how many nucleated cells each sample contained. Sequence reads were collapsed and filtered to measure the absolute abundance of every unique TCRbeta CDR3 rearrangement. For each sample, productive Simpson clonality was calculated as the square root of Simpson's diversity index across productive rearrangements. Not all clones reach the TCRdb copy of this immuneACCESS table, which keeps in-frame sequences only. Checked studies attribute under half of the gap to unresolved V genes and leave the rest unexplained. V, J and clone size were drawn from that table, and D and trimming were deduced from the DNA. In this sample the table shows a few hundred thousand clones, 88% of which occur a single time. Under 1.2% of the sample is taken by the ten largest.

Enrolling through a virtual design, the prospective study's participants ranged in age from roughly 18 to 95 years and lived across 20 to 30 United States geographic areas. Cohort assignment in the prospective study relied on participant-reported clinical history from a screening survey and a study questionnaire. Exposed participants had been in contact with someone with a PCR-confirmed or clinician-diagnosed COVID-19 case within 2 weeks of study entry. Each participant in the prospective study had whole blood, serum and a nasopharyngeal or oropharyngeal swab collected by mobile phlebotomists. Over a roughly 2-month period, participants in the prospective study had the option of providing additional blood draws and questionnaires. Before DNA extraction, blood samples from the prospective study were shipped at room temperature or frozen. Germline trimming amounts to 4 bases on V and 4 bases on J, with 7 as the count of junction bases outside the gene matches. The germline V gene (reference sequence) supplies CDR1 SGHKS and CDR2 YYEKEE. The CDR3 covers 14 residues, taking in both the cysteine and the phenylalanine. Left in the record is the CDR3 DNA by itself, 42 bases read in frame from the first base.

The clonotype was recovered from a young woman who had been exposed to COVID-19. The sequenced material came from PBMCs or T cells enriched from blood (not recorded which). Here the chain combines TRBV5-5 and TRBJ1-2, and 7 junctional nucleotides match TRBD1. CDR3 sequence: CASSPTGVRYGYTF. The DNA reads as follows: TGTGCCAGCAGCCCTACAGGGGTCCGCTATGGCTACACCTTC.